What follows are 27 T cell receptor beta chains derived from one specimen sequenced in a study of blood T cell repertoires in COVID-19. Only in-frame clones appear in the TCRdb table, and some are missing; sequencing was by immunoSEQ multiplex PCR. The profile covers fewer than 70,000 clones, with roughly 80% appearing a single time and around 9.5% taken by the ten largest. The sequencing input was peripheral blood. These receptors all come from a man aged 45 to 65 with active COVID-19.

The CDR3, as DNA: TGTGCCTGGAGTGCGTCTAGCGGGAGGGAAGAGACCCAGTACTTC. It codes for CAWSASSGREETQYF. The chain joins TRBV30 to TRBJ2-5; TRBD2 matches at 12 bases. The CDR3 spans 15 residues. The V and J ends lost 1 base and 3 bases, in that order; junction bases with no gene match: 3. Germline-derived CDR1 and CDR2 are GTSNPN and SVGIG (reference sequence).

The rearrangement uses TRBV7-9 and TRBJ2-6; weak D call: TRBD2 (5 bases). V lost 5 bases and J 2 bases, leaving 10 bases between the germline ends. Germline V lookup: CDR1 SEHNR, CDR2 FQNEAQ (reference sequence). There are 15 residues in the CDR3. The CDR3 DNA follows: TGTGCCAGCAGCCGGGAAGGAGCTGGGGCCAACGTCCTGACTTTC. Protein: CASSREGAGANVLTF.

This rearrangement joins TRBV5-1 to TRBJ1-2, with 9 bases fitting TRBD1. The CDR3 is made up of 14 amino acids. Germline V CDR1 and CDR2: SGHRS, YFSETQ. The ends lost 3 bases at V and 4 bases at J; junction bases unmatched: 4. The CDR3 spells CASSSQGAPYGYTF. CDR3 DNA: TGCGCCAGCAGCTCACAGGGGGCGCCCTATGGCTACACCTTC.

The gene calls are TRBV18 and TRBJ1-1; D might be TRBD1 (5 bases). This CDR3 region has 14 residues. Germline CDR1 reads KGHSH; CDR2 reads LQKENI. Trimming pared 1 base from V and 4 bases from J, leaving 10 bases between. CDR3 amino acids: CASSPQGIATEAFF. CDR3 nucleotide sequence: TGTGCCAGCTCACCACAGGGGATAGCCACTGAAGCTTTCTTT. The entire variable domain, with the rest obtained from reference TRBV18 and TRBJ1-1, is as follows: NAGVMQNPRHLVRRRGQEARLRCSPMKGHSHVYWYRQLPEEGLKFMVYLQKENIIDESGMPKERFSAEFPKEGPSILRIQQVVRGDSAAYFCASSPQGIATEAFFGQGTRLTVV.

This clone showed up just a few times. The rearrangement uses TRBV6-2 or TRBV6-3 and TRBJ2-7, with TRBD1 identical over 9 bases. The V gene end was trimmed by 5 bases and the J gene end by 4 bases; junction bases not matched to a gene: 12. Germline loops: CDR1 MNHEY, CDR2 SVGEGT. The CDR3 has 16 amino acids. The CDR3 reads CASSRQGGISGYEQYF. In DNA form, the CDR3 reads TGTGCCAGCAGTCGACAGGGGGGTATCTCGGGATACGAGCAGTACTTC.

The V call is TRBV7-2, the J call TRBJ2-7; D remains unclear. V shed 1 base and J shed 1 base, with 8 bases lying between them. The germline gives CDR1 SGHTA, CDR2 FQGNSA. The CDR3 is 14 residues long. DNA of the CDR3: TGTGCCAGCAGCTTAGTCGCAGGTTCCTACGAGCAGTACTTC. The encoded protein is CASSLVAGSYEQYF.

The rearrangement links TRBV19 to TRBJ2-1; D not resolved. This CDR3 region has 15 residues. Trimming shortened V by 3 bases and J by 3 bases, and 12 bases separated the two germline ends. Germline assignment: CDR1 LNHDA and CDR2 SQIVND (reference sequence). The CDR3 reads CASSISQANYNEQFF. DNA of the CDR3: TGTGCCAGTAGTATCTCCCAGGCAAACTACAATGAGCAGTTCTTC.

Only a few counts were recorded for this clone. The V gene is TRBV2, the J gene TRBJ2-7, with TRBD1 matching over 10 bases. V was pared by 10 bases and J by 4 bases, with 13 bases of the junction left unmatched. This CDR3 has 15 amino acids. Per germline, CDR1 SNHLY and CDR2 FYNNEI. The DNA of the CDR3 is TGTGCCATCGACTCACTCCCGGGACAGGGGTACGAGCAGTACTTC. It yields the protein CAIDSLPGQGYEQYF.

The chain has TRBV4-1 and TRBJ1-5; 8 positions match TRBD1. This CDR3 is built from 18 residues. From germline, CDR1 is MGHRA and CDR2 YSYEKL. The trim removed 1 base at V and 1 base at J, leaving 9 bases unmatched. The CDR3 loop reads CASSQVGPGGGSNQPQHF. The CDR3 coding sequence is TGCGCCAGCAGCCAAGTCGGGCCAGGGGGCGGAAGCAATCAGCCCCAGCATTTT.

For the CDR3, the DNA is TGTGCCAGCAGCAGAACTAGCAATCCTAGCACAGATACGCAGTATTTT. The encoded protein is CASSRTSNPSTDTQYF. This chain connects TRBV2 to TRBJ2-3, with D perhaps TRBD2 (6 bases). The V end lost 6 bases, the J end lost 0 bases, and 16 bases lay between the germline ends. Germline values: CDR1 SNHLY, CDR2 FYNNEI. The CDR3 runs 16 residues.

This clone was seen just once. V gene TRBV2 combines with J gene TRBJ1-2; TRBD1 aligns across 8 bases. This CDR3 is built from 14 residues. Trimming cost V 5 bases and J 4 bases; bases outside gene matches: 6. Germline V CDR1 and CDR2: SNHLY, FYNNEI. The CDR3 spells CASSPGGTGYGYTF. CDR3 in DNA: TGTGCCAGCAGTCCAGGGGGCACGGGCTATGGCTACACCTTC. Together with reference TRBV2 and TRBJ1-2, the CDR3 gives the full variable domain: EPEVTQTPSHQVTQMGQEVILRCVPISNHLYFYWYRQILGQKVEFLVSFYNNEISEKSEIFDDQFSVERPDGSNFTLKIRSTKLEDSAMYFCASSPGGTGYGYTFGSGTRLTVV.

The CDR3 coding sequence is TGTGCCAGCCGAGGCAGGAACACTGAAGCTTTCTTT. Translation gives CASRGRNTEAFF. The V gene is TRBV5-4, the J gene TRBJ1-1; the D is unclear. Germline V gene sequence: CDR1 SGHNT, CDR2 YYREEE (reference sequence). The CDR3 is 12 residues long. The V end was cut by 7 bases, the J end by 1 base, with 8 bases between.

The chain recombines TRBV5-1 with TRBJ2-7; 7 nucleotides match TRBD1. V shed 4 bases and J 0 bases; nucleotides not matched to a gene: 7. There are 15 residues in the CDR3. Germline CDR1 SGHRS, CDR2 YFSETQ. The CDR3 nucleotides read TGCGCCAGCAGCCCAAGACAGGGTAGCTCCTACGAGCAGTACTTC. Its protein product is CASSPRQGSSYEQYF. The variable domain in full, with the rest retrieved from reference TRBV5-1 and TRBJ2-7, is KAGVTQTPRYLIKTRGQQVTLSCSPISGHRSVSWYQQTPGQGLQFLFEYFSETQRNKGNFPGRFSGRQFSNSRSEMNVSTLELGDSALYLCASSPRQGSSYEQYFGPGTRLTVT.

This clone was counted a single time. The genes are TRBV18 and TRBJ1-4; D is perhaps TRBD1 (6 bases). The CDR3 extends over 15 amino acids. Germline lookup yields CDR1 KGHSH and CDR2 LQKENI. The germline V and J ends were trimmed by 4 bases and 4 bases, with 13 bases remaining between them. The CDR3 loop reads CASSLMGHLNEKLFF. The CDR3 DNA reads as TGTGCCAGCTCACTGATGGGACACCTTAATGAAAAACTGTTTTTT.

The V and J genes are TRBV10-3 and TRBJ1-1; 10 bases are shared with TRBD1. Trimming took 4 bases from V and 5 from J; bases not matched to a gene: 10. This CDR3 is 16 amino acids long. From germline, CDR1 is ENHRY and CDR2 SYGVKD. The CDR3 spells CAISAPRGTGATEAFF. CDR3 nucleotide sequence: TGTGCCATCAGTGCCCCCCGGGGGACAGGGGCAACTGAAGCTTTCTTT.

V usage is TRBV5-6 and J usage is TRBJ2-3, with 8 bases aligning to TRBD1. This CDR3 contains 14 residues. Germline V lookup: CDR1 SGHDT, CDR2 YYEEEE. Trimming took 4 bases from V and 6 from J; bases not matched to a gene: 7. The CDR3 loop reads CASSLNTGGDTQYF. Written as DNA, the CDR3 is TGTGCCAGCAGCCTTAACACAGGGGGGGATACGCAGTATTTT.

V usage is TRBV5-6 and J usage is TRBJ1-6; D may be TRBD1 (6 bases). The germline CDR1 and CDR2 sequences are SGHDT and YYEEEE. This CDR3 is built from 16 residues. Between the trimmed V and J ends, which lost 4 bases and 7 bases, there was a span of 18 bases. The CDR3: CASSLRGGGPNSPLHF. As DNA, the CDR3 is TGTGCCAGCAGCCTGAGGGGGGGTGGGCCGAATTCACCCCTCCACTTT. The variable domain in full, completed from reference TRBV5-6 and TRBJ1-6, reads DAGVTQSPTHLIKTRGQQVTLRCSPKSGHDTVSWYQQALGQGPQFIFQYYEEEERQRGNFPDRFSGHQFPNYSSELNVNALLLGDSALYLCASSLRGGGPNSPLHFGNGTRLTVT.

This chain joins TRBV9 and TRBJ2-3; 7 nucleotides match TRBD2. V dropped 4 bases and J dropped 2; count of bases not matched to a gene: 10. CDR1 and CDR2 (germline): SGDLS, YYNGEE. The CDR3 totals 16 residues. CDR3 loop: CASSSRPGGTTDTQYF. CDR3 nucleotide sequence: TGTGCCAGCAGCTCTAGACCGGGGGGAACCACAGATACGCAGTATTTT.

This sequence joins TRBV6-5 and TRBJ2-7; TRBD1 aligns across 8 bases. Germline assignment: CDR1 MNHEY and CDR2 SVGAGI. Germline trimming cut 5 bases from V and 2 bases from J; bases unmatched to any gene: 8. The CDR3 loop spans 15 amino acids. The CDR3 sequence: CASSPQGAVPYEQYF. The CDR3 DNA is TGTGCCAGCAGTCCCCAGGGGGCGGTCCCCTACGAGCAGTACTTC.

The rearrangement joins TRBV2 to TRBJ1-5; D perhaps matches TRBD1 (5 bases). Germline CDR1 and CDR2: SNHLY and FYNNEI. The CDR3 loop spans 14 amino acids. The V and J ends lost 8 bases and 10 bases respectively, with 21 bases between them. The DNA of the CDR3 is TGTGCCAGCGGGGTCATGACGGGGGAGGATCCCCAGCATTTT. Its translation: CASGVMTGEDPQHF.

This chain uses TRBV6-2 or TRBV6-3 with TRBJ1-1, with 8 bases aligning to TRBD1. The germline CDR1 and CDR2 sequences are MNHEY and SVGEGT. This CDR3 has 15 residues. The junction had 11 bases not matched to a gene; V was cut back by 6 bases and J by 5 bases. The chain's CDR3 is CASSLGQGLRTEAFF. CDR3 bases: TGTGCCAGCAGCCTAGGACAGGGACTAAGGACTGAAGCTTTCTTT.

This clone was recorded a few times. V and J are TRBV4-1 and TRBJ2-6; D is possibly TRBD2 (7 bases). Germline V gene sequence: CDR1 MGHRA, CDR2 YSYEKL. CDR3 length: 18 amino acids. V was trimmed by 4 bases and J by 0 bases, leaving 16 bases between them. CDR3 sequence (DNA): TGCGCCAGCAGCCGCCTGAAGGGGGGGGCCTCTGGGGCCAACGTCCTGACTTTC. Protein sequence: CASSRLKGGASGANVLTF.

This clone has more than one count but fewer than ten. The chain carries TRBV11-2 and TRBJ1-4; weak D call: TRBD1 (6 bases). Germline values: CDR1 SGHAT, CDR2 FQNNGV. V lost 4 bases to trimming and J lost 10 bases, with 16 bases between them. CDR3 length equals 14 residues. CDR3 in DNA: TGTGCCAGCAGCTCTCTCAATAGGGGGGGAAAACTGTTTTTT. Amino acids: CASSSLNRGGKLFF. The variable domain in full, with the rest retrieved from reference TRBV11-2 and TRBJ1-4, is EAGVAQSPRYKIIEKRQSVAFWCNPISGHATLYWYQQILGQGPKLLIQFQNNGVVDDSQLPKDRFSAERLKGVDSTLKIQPAKLEDSAVYLCASSSLNRGGKLFFGSGTQLSVL.

The chain combines TRBV19 with TRBJ1-5, with D unclear. V shed 3 bases and J shed 0 bases, with 9 bases lying between them. CDR1 and CDR2 from the germline V gene are LNHDA and SQIVND (reference sequence). This CDR3 spans 15 amino acids. The CDR3 region is CASSILEGSNQPQHF. CDR3 DNA: TGTGCCAGTAGTATCTTGGAGGGTAGCAATCAGCCCCAGCATTTT.

This rearrangement joins TRBV5-1 to TRBJ1-5, with 12 bases identical to TRBD1. Germline trimming cut 6 bases from V and 0 bases from J; bases unmatched to any gene: 10. CDR1 is SGHRS, CDR2 YFSETQ, per germline. There are 18 residues in the CDR3. The CDR3 loop reads CASTNRDRGHRSNQPQHF. CDR3 in DNA: TGCGCCAGCACGAACCGGGACAGGGGGCACCGTAGCAATCAGCCCCAGCATTTT.

The V gene is TRBV6-5, the J gene TRBJ2-1; 8 nucleotides line up with TRBD2. The CDR3 covers 14 residues. In germline, CDR1 is MNHEY, CDR2 SVGAGI. With V trimmed by 8 bases and J by 4 bases, 7 bases remained unmatched. The CDR3 spells CASAGGVGYNEQFF. The CDR3 region has the DNA TGTGCCAGCGCGGGGGGAGTGGGTTACAATGAGCAGTTCTTC.

The CDR3 DNA reads as TGTGCCAGCGGTACGGGGGGAATAAATGAAAAACTGTTTTTT. Its protein product is CASGTGGINEKLFF. The V call is TRBV7-2, the J call TRBJ1-4, with D possibly matching TRBD1 (5 bases). This CDR3 has 14 residues. CDR1 and CDR2 (germline): SGHTA, FQGNSA. V dropped 8 bases and J dropped 5 bases, with 15 bases sitting between them.